The source of this T cell receptor (beta chain) is a study of T-cell memory formation after mild COVID-19. About the research overall: TCR clustering was largely donor specific.

Germline assignment: CDR1 MNHEY and CDR2 SVGAGI. Deletions cut 6 bases from V and 9 bases from J, with 21 bases between. The CDR3 length is 15 residues. Notes on this clonotype: As yet, its antigen is unknown.

The authors produced TCR alpha and TCR beta cDNA libraries with sample barcodes and UMIs by 5'RACE using constant-segment primers. TCRdb recomputed calls from the 5' RACE reads with MiXCR, one row per CDR3 protein. In the table there are 70,000 to 100,000 distinct CDR3 sequences, around 13% of which are singletons. Broader study findings: Some responding clones appeared in pre-infection memory, suggesting cross-reactive memory joined. CD4+ contracting clones were found mainly in CM and EM, and CD8+ ones in EMRA.

The chain employs TRBV6-5 and TRBJ2-1; the D gene is possibly TRBD1 (5 bases). This clonotype was obtained from an adult woman who had mild COVID-19 (a few samples of this study predate the infection). Cell type and time point are not known. The sequenced sample was PBMCs or a T cell subset sorted from them (not recorded which). The DNA of the CDR3 is TGTGCCAGCAGCCTAAAATACCGACAGATTCGTGAGCAGTTCTTC. Translation: CASSLKYRQIREQFF.